Each of the 9 T cell receptor beta chains below was sequenced from the same sample in a study of cytomegalovirus exposure and HLA in healthy donors. The protocol was immunoSEQ multiplex PCR, while the TCRdb copy is restricted to in-frame clones and leaves out a portion. The repertoire consists of about 220,000 clones, with 70% to 90% occurring once and the leading ten covering over 2.5%. The sample consisted of PBMCs. The receptor source for this set is a woman in her late teens or twenties in good health and CMV-seronegative.

CDR3 sequence (DNA): TGCGCCCGTAATACAGGGCTAGGTCAGCCCCAGCATTTT. Translation gives CARNTGLGQPQHF. V and J are TRBV10-1 and TRBJ1-5; a possible D gene is TRBD1 (6 bases). The germline V gene encodes CDR1 WNHNN and CDR2 SYGVQD (reference sequence). The CDR3 has 13 amino acids. V gave up 11 bases and J gave up 6 bases, with 17 bases separating them.

The V call is TRBV15, the J call TRBJ1-5, with TRBD1 matching 7 bases. V was clipped by 5 bases and J by 0 bases; unmatched bases: 10. The germline V gene encodes CDR1 LNHNV and CDR2 YYDKDF (reference sequence). The CDR3 is made up of 17 amino acids. The CDR3 coding sequence is TGTGCCACCAGCTCGTCCCGGGACAGATATAGCAATCAGCCCCAGCATTTT. The encoded protein is CATSSSRDRYSNQPQHF.

The chain has TRBV18 and TRBJ2-5, with D perhaps TRBD2 (5 bases). The germline CDR1 and CDR2 sequences are KGHSH and LQKENI. The CDR3 runs 14 residues. Trimming took off 4 bases at V and 0 bases at J, with 9 bases between the two ends. The CDR3 DNA follows: TGTGCCAGCTCACTATCGGGGAACCAAGAGACCCAGTACTTC. Its translation: CASSLSGNQETQYF.

This clone turned up a few times. The chain carries TRBV6-5 and TRBJ2-1; no reliable D call. Germline V gene lookup returns CDR1 MNHEY and CDR2 SVGAGI. Trimming removed 6 bases at V and 2 bases at J, with 8 bases between. The CDR3 is made up of 13 amino acids. CDR3 protein: CASSPVAYNEQFF. CDR3 in DNA: TGTGCCAGCAGCCCAGTGGCCTACAATGAGCAGTTCTTC.

V gene TRBV10-3 combines with J gene TRBJ1-1; 9 bases agree with TRBD1. The germline CDR1 and CDR2 sequences are ENHRY and SYGVKD. This CDR3 has 14 amino acids. V lost 5 bases, J lost 7 bases, and 8 bases stayed unmatched. The DNA for the CDR3 is TGTGCCATCAGTAGACGGACAGGGGAAGGTGAAGCTTTCTTT. Translating gives CAISRRTGEGEAFF.

J is TRBJ1-1 and V is TRBV14, with D unclear. The CDR3 has 12 amino acids. V was trimmed by 3 bases and J by 3 bases, leaving 5 bases between them. CDR1 is SGHDN and CDR2 is FVKESK in the germline V gene. The CDR3 sequence is CASSHQDTEAFF. The CDR3 DNA reads as TGTGCCAGCAGCCATCAGGACACTGAAGCTTTCTTT.

This chain links TRBV27 with TRBJ2-7; D is perhaps TRBD2 (6 bases). The CDR3 spans 13 residues. Trimming left V 6 bases short and J 4 bases short, with 13 bases between. Germline V lookup: CDR1 MNHEY, CDR2 SMNVEV (reference sequence). The CDR3 loop reads CASSYGRGYEQYF. The CDR3 nucleotides read TGTGCCAGCAGCTACGGGCGGGGATACGAGCAGTACTTC.

This clone showed up just once. The rearrangement joins TRBV13 to TRBJ1-2, with a possible D match to TRBD1 (5 bases). Germline CDR1 is PRHDT and CDR2 is FYEKMQ (reference sequence). V lost 3 bases, J lost 1 base, and 15 bases lay in between. The CDR3 is made up of 16 amino acids. CDR3 amino acids: CASSFRVLGGNYGYTF. The CDR3 DNA reads as TGTGCCAGCAGCTTCAGGGTTCTCGGCGGTAACTATGGCTACACCTTC. The full variable domain, in which reference TRBV13 and TRBJ1-2 provide the parts outside the CDR3, is AAGVIQSPRHLIKEKRETATLKCYPIPRHDTVYWYQQGPGQDPQFLISFYEKMQSDKGSIPDRFSAQQFSDYHSELNMSSLELGDSALYFCASSFRVLGGNYGYTFGSGTRLTVV.

This chain joins TRBV7-6 and TRBJ2-5; D not resolved. Deletions cut 0 bases from V and 5 bases from J, with 16 bases between. The germline CDR1 and CDR2 sequences are SGHVS and FNYEAQ. There are 16 residues in the CDR3. CDR3 DNA sequence: TGTGCCAGCAGCTTAGCGAATCAGGTCCCCGTGGAGACCCAGTACTTC. The encoded protein is CASSLANQVPVETQYF.